This T cell receptor beta chain was found in a study of T cells in localized non-small cell lung cancer. Study-level findings and limits: A raised T cell density in blood coincided with lengthier overall survival.

Profiled with immunoSEQ multiplex PCR; TCRdb holds only in-frame clones, not every one. The repertoire holds some 41,000 clones, with about 83% as singletons. A word on this clone: The antigen remains unidentified.

Per germline, CDR1 SGHAT and CDR2 FQNNGV. CDR3 size: 13 residues. V was shortened by 6 bases and J by 3 bases, with 11 bases between the two germline ends. The chain uses TRBV11-2 and TRBJ1-1; tentative D call: TRBD1 (6 bases). Specimen: PBMCs, collected before any cancer treatment. This sequence originates from a man aged 40 to 75 with stage II lung adenocarcinoma. CDR3 sequence: CASSRDTYTEAFF. CDR3 nucleotides: TGTGCCAGCAGTCGGGACACATACACTGAAGCTTTCTTT.